This entry is about one T cell receptor (beta chain). Per the original data handling: Amplified reference gene primers provided the basis for estimating nucleated cell counts. TCRdb keeps only in-frame clones here, not all; method: immunoSEQ multiplex PCR. The V and J calls and the clone size are those of that table, but D and trimming were determined from the DNA. The sample gives about 200,000 clones, roughly 85% of which show up once; 2.2% is in the top ten. This entry is derived from a study of blood T cell repertoires in COVID-19. V lost 8 bases and J 7 bases, leaving 20 bases between the germline ends. Germline V lookup: CDR1 SNHLY, CDR2 FYNNEI. This CDR3 contains 15 residues.

The clonotype comes from a man under 40 who had recovered from COVID-19. Sequenced: peripheral blood. The chain links TRBV2 to TRBJ1-4; D is uncertain. CDR3 in DNA: TGTGCCAGCCGGGTACGGCGAACCCCTACTGAAAAACTGTTTTTT. Translating gives CASRVRRTPTEKLFF.